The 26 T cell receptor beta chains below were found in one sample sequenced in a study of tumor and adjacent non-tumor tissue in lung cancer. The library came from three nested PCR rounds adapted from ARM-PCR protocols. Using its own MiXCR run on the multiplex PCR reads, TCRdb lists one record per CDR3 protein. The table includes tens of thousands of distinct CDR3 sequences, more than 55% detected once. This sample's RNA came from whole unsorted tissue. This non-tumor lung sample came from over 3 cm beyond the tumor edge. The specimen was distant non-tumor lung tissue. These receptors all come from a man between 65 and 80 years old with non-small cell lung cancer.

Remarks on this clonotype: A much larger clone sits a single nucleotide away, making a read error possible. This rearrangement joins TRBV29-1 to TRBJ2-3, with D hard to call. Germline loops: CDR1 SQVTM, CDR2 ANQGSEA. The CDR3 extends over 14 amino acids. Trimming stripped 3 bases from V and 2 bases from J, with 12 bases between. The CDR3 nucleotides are TGCAGCGTTGACGAGACGGGCTTCACAGATACGCAGTATTTT. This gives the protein CSVDETGFTDTQYF.

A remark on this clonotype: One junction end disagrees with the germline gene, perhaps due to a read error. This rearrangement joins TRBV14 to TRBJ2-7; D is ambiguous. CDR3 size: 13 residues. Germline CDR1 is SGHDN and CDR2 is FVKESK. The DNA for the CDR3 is TGTGCCAACAGCCAAGTGACTGACTACGAGCAGTACTTC. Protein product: CANSQVTDYEQYF.

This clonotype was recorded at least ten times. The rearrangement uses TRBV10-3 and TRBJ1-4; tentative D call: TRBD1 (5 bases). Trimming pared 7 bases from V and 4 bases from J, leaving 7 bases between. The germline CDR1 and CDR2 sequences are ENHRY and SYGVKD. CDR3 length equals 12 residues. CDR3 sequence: CAIKGHNEKLFF. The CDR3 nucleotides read TGTGCCATCAAGGGGCATAATGAAAAACTGTTTTTT.

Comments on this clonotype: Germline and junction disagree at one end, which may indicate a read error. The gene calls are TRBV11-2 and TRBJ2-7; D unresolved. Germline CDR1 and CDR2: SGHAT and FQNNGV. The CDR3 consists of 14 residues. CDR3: CASSPVTVRNDQYF. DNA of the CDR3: TGTGCCAGCAGCCCAGTCACAGTAAGAAACGATCAGTACTTC.

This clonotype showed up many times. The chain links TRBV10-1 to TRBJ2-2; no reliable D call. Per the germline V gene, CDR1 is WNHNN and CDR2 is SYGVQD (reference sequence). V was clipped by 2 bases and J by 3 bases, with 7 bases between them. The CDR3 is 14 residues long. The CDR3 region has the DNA TGCGCCAGCAGTGAGATTCCTGACACCGGGGAGCTGTTTTTT. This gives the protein CASSEIPDTGELFF.

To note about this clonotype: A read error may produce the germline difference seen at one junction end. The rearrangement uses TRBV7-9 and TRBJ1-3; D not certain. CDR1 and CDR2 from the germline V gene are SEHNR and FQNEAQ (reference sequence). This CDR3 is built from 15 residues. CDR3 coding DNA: TGTGCAAGCAGCTTAATCGGGCGCTCTGGAAACACCATATATTTT. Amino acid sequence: CASSLIGRSGNTIYF.

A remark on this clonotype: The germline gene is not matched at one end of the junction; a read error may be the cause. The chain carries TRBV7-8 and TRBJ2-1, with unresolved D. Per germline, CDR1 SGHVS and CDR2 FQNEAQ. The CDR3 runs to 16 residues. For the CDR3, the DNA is TGTGCCAGCAGCTCCGATTTGTCCGTGACCAACAATGAGCAGTCCTTC. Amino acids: CASSSDLSVTNNEQSF.

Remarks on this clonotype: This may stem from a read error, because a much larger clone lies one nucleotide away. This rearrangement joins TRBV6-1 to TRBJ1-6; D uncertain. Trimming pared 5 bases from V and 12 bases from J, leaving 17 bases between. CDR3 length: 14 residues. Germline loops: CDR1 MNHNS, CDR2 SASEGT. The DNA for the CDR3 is TGTGCCAGCAGTAGCCCGGAACAGTACGGACCCCTCCACTTT. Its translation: CASSSPEQYGPLHF.

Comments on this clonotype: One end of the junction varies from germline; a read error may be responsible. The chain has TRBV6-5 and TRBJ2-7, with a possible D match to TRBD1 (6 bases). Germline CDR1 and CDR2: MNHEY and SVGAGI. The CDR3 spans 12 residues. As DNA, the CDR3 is TGCGCCAGCAGTACAGGGTCCTACGATCAGTACTTC. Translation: CASSTGSYDQYF.

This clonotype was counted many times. This CDR3 is CATSLTGENSPLHF. In nucleotides, the CDR3 is TGTGCCACTTCCTTGACAGGGGAAAATTCACCCCTCCACTTT. This sequence joins TRBV6-5 and TRBJ1-6; 8 bases align to TRBD1. V was pared by 10 bases and J by 7 bases, with 9 bases of the junction left unmatched. Germline lookup yields CDR1 MNHEY and CDR2 SVGAGI. CDR3 length: 14 residues.

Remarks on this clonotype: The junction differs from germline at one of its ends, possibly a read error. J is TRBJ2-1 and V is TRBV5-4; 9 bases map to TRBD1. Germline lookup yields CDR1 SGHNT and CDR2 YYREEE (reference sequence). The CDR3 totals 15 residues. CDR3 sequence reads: CAGSPPGQGRNEQFF. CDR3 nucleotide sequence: TGTGCCGGCAGCCCGCCGGGACAGGGAAGAAACGAGCAGTTCTTC.

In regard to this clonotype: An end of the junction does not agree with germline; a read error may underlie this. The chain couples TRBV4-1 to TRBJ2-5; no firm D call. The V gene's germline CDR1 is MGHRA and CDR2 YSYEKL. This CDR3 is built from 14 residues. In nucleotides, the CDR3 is TGCACCAGCAGCCAGGCACTGTACCAGGAGACCCAGTACTTC. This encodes CTSSQALYQETQYF.

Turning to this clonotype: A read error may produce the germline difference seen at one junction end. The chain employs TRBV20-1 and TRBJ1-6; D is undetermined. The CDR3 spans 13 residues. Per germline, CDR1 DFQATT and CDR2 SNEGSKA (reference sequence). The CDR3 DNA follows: TGCAGTGCTAGAGATTCGATGACCTCACCCCTCCGCTTT. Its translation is CSARDSMTSPLRF.

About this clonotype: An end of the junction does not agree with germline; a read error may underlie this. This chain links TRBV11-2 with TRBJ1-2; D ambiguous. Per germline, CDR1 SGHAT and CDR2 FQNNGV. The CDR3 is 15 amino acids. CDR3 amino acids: CASSLTPGVDYDYTF. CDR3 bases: TGTGCCAGCAGCTTAACCCCCGGAGTGGACTATGACTACACCTTC.

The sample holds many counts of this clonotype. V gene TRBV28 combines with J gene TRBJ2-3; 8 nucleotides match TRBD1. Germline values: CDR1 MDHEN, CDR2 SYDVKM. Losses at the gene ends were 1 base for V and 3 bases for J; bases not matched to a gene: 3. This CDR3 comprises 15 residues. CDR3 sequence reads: CASSLLGQGTDTQYF. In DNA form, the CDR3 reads TGTGCCAGCAGTTTATTAGGACAGGGAACAGATACGCAGTATTTT.

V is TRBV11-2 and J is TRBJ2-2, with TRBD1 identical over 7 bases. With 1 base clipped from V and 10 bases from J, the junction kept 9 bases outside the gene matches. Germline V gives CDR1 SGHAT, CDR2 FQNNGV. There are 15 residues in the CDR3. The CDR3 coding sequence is TGTGCCAGCAGCTTAGTGAGACAGGGTGCCGTGGAGCTGTTTTTT. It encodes CASSLVRQGAVELFF.

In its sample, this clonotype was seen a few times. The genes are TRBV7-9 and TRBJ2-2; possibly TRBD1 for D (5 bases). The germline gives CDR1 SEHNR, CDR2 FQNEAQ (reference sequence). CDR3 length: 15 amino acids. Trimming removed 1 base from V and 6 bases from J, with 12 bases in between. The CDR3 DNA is TGTGCCAGCAGCTTAGTGGCAGGGATCTCCGGGGAGCTGTTTTTT. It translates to CASSLVAGISGELFF.

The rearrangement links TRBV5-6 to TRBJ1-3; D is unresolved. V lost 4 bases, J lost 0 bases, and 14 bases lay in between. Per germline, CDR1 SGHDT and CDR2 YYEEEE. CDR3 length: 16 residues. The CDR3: CASSLVGSDSGNTIYF. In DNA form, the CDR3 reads TGTGCCAGCAGCCTGGTGGGGAGTGACTCTGGAAACACCATATATTTT.

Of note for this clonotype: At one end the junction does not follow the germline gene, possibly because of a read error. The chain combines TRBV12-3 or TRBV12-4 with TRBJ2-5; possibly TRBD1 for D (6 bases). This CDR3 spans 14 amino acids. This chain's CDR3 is CTSSLAGAQETQYF. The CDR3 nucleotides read TGTACCAGCAGTTTAGCAGGGGCCCAAGAGACCCAGTACTTC.

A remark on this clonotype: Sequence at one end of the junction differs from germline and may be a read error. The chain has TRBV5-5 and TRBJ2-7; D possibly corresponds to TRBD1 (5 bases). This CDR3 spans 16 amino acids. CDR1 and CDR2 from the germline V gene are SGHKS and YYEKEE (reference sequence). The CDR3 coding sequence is TGTGCCAGCCGCTTCAAGAGACAGACGAGCTCCTACGAGCAGTACTTC. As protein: CASRFKRQTSSYEQYF.

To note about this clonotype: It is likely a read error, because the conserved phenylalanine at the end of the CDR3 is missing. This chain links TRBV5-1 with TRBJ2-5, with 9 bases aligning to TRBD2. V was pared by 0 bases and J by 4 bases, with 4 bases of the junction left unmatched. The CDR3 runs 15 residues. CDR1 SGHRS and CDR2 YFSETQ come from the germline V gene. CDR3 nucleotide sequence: TGCGCCAGCAGCTTGGAAGGCGGGGGGGCAGAGACCCAGTACTTA. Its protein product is CASSLEGGGAETQYL.

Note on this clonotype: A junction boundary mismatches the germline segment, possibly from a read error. CDR3 DNA sequence: TGCAGTGTACTAGCGGGAGAAACAGATACGCAGTGTTTT. It codes for CSVLAGETDTQCF. V gene TRBV20-1 combines with J gene TRBJ2-3; the match to TRBD2 covers 11 bases. CDR3 length: 13 residues. Germline V CDR1 and CDR2: DFQATT, SNEGSKA (reference sequence).

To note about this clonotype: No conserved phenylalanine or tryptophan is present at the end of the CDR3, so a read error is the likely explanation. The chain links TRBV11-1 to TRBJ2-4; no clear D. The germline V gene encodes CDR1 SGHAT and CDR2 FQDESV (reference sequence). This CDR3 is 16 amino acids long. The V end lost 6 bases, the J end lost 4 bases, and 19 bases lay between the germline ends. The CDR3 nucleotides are TGTGCCAGCAGGCAACGACCCACTTTTGGGAAAAACATTCAGTACCTC. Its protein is CASRQRPTFGKNIQYL.

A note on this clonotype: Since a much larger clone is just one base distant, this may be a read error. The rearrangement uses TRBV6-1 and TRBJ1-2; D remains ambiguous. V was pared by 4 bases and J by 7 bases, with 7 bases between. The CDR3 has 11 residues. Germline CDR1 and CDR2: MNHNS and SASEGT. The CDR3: CASSVGTGYTF. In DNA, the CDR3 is TGTGCCAGCAGTGTCGGTACTGGCTACACCTTC.

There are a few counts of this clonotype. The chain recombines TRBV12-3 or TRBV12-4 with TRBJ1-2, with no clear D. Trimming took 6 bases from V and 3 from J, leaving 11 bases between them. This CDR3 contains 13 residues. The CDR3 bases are TGTGCCAGCAGATCCCATGACTACTATGGCTACACCTTC. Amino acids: CASRSHDYYGYTF.

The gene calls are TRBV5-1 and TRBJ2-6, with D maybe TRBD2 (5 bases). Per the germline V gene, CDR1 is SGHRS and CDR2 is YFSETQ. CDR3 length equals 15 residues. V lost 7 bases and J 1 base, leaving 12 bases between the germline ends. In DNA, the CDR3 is TGCGCCAGCCGAGTGGGCGGGTCTGGGGCCAACGTCCTGACTTTC. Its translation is CASRVGGSGANVLTF.